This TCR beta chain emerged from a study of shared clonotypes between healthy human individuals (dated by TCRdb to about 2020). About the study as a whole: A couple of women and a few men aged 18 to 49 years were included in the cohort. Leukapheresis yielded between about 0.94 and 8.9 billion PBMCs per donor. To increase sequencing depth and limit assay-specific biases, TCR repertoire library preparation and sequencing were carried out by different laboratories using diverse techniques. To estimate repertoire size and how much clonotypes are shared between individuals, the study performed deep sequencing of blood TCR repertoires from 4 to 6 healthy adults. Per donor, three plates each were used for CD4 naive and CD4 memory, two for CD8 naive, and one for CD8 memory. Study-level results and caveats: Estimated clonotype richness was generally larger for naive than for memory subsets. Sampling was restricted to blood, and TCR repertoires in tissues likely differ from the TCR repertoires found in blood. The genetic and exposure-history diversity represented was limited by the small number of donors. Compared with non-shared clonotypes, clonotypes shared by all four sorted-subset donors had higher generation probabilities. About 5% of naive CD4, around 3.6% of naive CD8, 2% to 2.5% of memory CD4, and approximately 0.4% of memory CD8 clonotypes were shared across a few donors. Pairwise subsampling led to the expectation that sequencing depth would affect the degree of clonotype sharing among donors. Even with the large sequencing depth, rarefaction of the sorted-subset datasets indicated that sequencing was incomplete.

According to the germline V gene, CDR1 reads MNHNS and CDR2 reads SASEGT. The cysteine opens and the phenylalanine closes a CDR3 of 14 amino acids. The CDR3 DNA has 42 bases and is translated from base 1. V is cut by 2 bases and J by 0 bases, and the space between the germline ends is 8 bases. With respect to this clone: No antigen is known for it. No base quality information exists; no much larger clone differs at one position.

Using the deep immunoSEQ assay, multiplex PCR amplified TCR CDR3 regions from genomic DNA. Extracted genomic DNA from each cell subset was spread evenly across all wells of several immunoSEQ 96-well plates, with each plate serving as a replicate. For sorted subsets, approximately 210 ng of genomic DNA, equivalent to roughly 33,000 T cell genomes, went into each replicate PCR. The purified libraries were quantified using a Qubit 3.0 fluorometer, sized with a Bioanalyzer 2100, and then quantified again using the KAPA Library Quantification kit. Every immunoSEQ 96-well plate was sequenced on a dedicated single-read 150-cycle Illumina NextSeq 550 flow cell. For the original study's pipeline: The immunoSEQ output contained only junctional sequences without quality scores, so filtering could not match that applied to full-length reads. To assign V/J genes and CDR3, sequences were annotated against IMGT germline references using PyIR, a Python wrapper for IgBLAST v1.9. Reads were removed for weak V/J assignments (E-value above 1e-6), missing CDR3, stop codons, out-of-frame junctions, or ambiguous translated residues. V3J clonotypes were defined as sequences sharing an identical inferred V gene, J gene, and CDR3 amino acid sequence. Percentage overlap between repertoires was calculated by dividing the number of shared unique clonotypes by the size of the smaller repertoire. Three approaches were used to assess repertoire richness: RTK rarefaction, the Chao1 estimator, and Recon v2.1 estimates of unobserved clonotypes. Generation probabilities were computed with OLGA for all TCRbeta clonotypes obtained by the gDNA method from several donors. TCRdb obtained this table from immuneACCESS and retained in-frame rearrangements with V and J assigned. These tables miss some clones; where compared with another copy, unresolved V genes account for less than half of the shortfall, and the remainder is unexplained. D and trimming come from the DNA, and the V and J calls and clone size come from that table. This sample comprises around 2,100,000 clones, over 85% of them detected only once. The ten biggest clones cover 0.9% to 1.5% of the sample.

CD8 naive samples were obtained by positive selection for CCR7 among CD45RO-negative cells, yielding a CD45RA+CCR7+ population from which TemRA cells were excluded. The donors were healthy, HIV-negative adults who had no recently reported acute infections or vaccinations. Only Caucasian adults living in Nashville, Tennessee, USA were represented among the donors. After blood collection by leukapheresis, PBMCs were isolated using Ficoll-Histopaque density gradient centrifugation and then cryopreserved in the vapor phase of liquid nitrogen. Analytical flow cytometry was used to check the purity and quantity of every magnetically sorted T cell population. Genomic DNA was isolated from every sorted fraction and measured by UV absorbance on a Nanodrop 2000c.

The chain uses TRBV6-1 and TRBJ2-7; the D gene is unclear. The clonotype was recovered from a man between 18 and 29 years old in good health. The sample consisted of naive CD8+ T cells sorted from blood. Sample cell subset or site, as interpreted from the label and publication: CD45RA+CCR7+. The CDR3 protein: CASSEPGFSYEQYF. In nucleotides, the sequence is TGTGCCAGCAGTGAACCAGGCTTCTCCTACGAGCAGTACTTC.